This T cell receptor (beta chain) was captured by sequencing in a study of blood T cell repertoires in COVID-19. As processed by the authors: Cell counts per sample came from amplifying reference gene primers. Profiling relied on immunoSEQ multiplex PCR, and the TCRdb table lists in-frame clones only, not all of them. V, J and clone size reflect that table, while D and trimming were determined from the DNA. The table lists under 200,000 clones, 65% to 85% of them singletons. This clone occurred once. Trimming cost V 10 bases and J 4 bases, with 13 bases left between them. Germline V gives CDR1 ENHRY, CDR2 SYGVKD. The CDR3 is 12 residues long. Participant ages covered roughly 18 to 89 years across around 22 US areas. Assignment of participants to cohorts was predicated upon participant-reported clinical history. All recovered Cohort 3 donors got two negative PCRs, got clearance, or saw symptom resolution.

The V and J genes are TRBV10-3 and TRBJ1-2, with D tentatively TRBD1 (6 bases). The TCR sequence derives from a woman aged 60 to 75 who had recovered from COVID-19. Sequencing was done on a sample of PBMCs or T cells enriched from blood (not recorded which). The CDR3 spells CASKQGSYGYTF. The DNA of the CDR3 is TGTGCCAGTAAACAGGGAAGCTATGGCTACACCTTC.